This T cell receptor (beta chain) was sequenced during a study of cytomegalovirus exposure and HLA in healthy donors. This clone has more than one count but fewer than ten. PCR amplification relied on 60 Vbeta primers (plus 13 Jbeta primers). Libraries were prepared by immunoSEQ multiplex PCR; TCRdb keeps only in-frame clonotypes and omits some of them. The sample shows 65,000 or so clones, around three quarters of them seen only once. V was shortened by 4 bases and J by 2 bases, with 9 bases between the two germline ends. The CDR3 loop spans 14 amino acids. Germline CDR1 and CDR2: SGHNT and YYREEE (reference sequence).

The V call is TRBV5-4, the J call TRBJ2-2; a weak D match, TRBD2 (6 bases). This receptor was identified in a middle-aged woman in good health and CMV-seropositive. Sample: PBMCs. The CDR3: CASSRGLNTGELFF. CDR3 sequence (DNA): TGTGCCAGCAGCCGGGGACTTAACACCGGGGAGCTGTTTTTT. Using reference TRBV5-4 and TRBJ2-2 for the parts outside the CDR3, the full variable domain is ETGVTQSPTHLIKTRGQQVTLRCSSQSGHNTVSWYQQALGQGPQFIFQYYREEENGRGNFPPRFSGLQFPNYSSELNVNALELDDSALYLCASSRGLNTGELFFGEGSRLTVL.